Below, 26 T cell receptor beta chains from the same sample are listed, as sequenced in a study of T cell responses to AZD1222 COVID-19 vaccine. Generated by immunoSEQ multiplex PCR, the TCRdb table keeps only in-frame clones and is missing some. Of approximately 94,000 clones detected, roughly nine tenths appear once; the ten largest clones hold under 2%. The source material was peripheral blood, sampled on day 0 of AZD1222 vaccination. These receptor sequences come from an adult in good health.

The chain joins TRBV29-1 to TRBJ2-5, with D unclear. The CDR3 is made up of 14 amino acids. Per germline, CDR1 SQVTM and CDR2 ANQGSEA. V was trimmed by 3 bases and J by 1 base, leaving 12 bases between them. The CDR3 nucleotides are TGCAGCGTTGACGGTGGGCCCCTCCAAGAGACCCAGTACTTC. It encodes CSVDGGPLQETQYF.

The chain has TRBV28 and TRBJ1-1; TRBD1 agrees at 7 bases. Trimming at V came to 6 bases and at J to 2 bases, leaving 3 bases not matched to a gene. The CDR3 spans 13 residues. Looked up from germline, CDR1 is MDHEN and CDR2 is SYDVKM. CDR3 in amino acids: CASRGQANTEAFF. CDR3 DNA: TGTGCCAGCAGAGGACAGGCTAACACTGAAGCTTTCTTT.

The rearrangement uses TRBV4-1 and TRBJ2-1; weak D call: TRBD2 (6 bases). The CDR3 contains 16 residues. Germline lookup yields CDR1 MGHRA and CDR2 YSYEKL. Trimming stripped 1 base from V and 5 bases from J, with 15 bases between. CDR3 sequence: CASSQGDFLTNNEQFF. CDR3 coding DNA: TGCGCCAGCAGCCAAGGGGACTTCCTAACAAACAATGAGCAGTTCTTC.

Here the CDR3 DNA reads TGTGCCAGCAGGTGGCCAGGGGGAGAGACCCAGTACTTC. It yields the protein CASRWPGGETQYF. The V and J genes are TRBV6-5 and TRBJ2-5; 7 bases are shared with TRBD1. V lost 6 bases and J lost 4; bases outside the gene matches: 5. Germline loops: CDR1 MNHEY, CDR2 SVGAGI. This CDR3 is built from 13 residues.

The chain joins TRBV9 to TRBJ2-7; 14 bases align to TRBD2. The CDR3 length is 20 residues. Germline V gene sequence: CDR1 SGDLS, CDR2 YYNGEE. The V and J ends lost 4 bases and 1 base, in that order; junction bases with no gene match: 16. The CDR3 spells CASSPSGGLAGDFRSYEQYF. The CDR3 nucleotides read TGTGCCAGCAGCCCTTCGGGGGGACTAGCGGGAGATTTTAGATCCTACGAGCAGTACTTC.

This sequence joins TRBV27 and TRBJ2-2; no firm D call. This CDR3 is 14 amino acids long. CDR1 is MNHEY, CDR2 SMNVEV, per germline (reference sequence). V lost 3 bases, J lost 5 bases, and 10 bases lay in between. The CDR3 DNA sequence: TGTGCCAGCAGTTTGGGCTATTCAACCGGGGAGCTGTTTTTT. This encodes CASSLGYSTGELFF.

The chain employs TRBV30 and TRBJ1-4; no firm D call. Between the trimmed V and J ends, which lost 2 bases and 10 bases, there was a span of 20 bases. The germline V gene encodes CDR1 GTSNPN and CDR2 SVGIG (reference sequence). The CDR3 totals 15 residues. CDR3 protein: CAWSLGGPGTGKLFF. CDR3 in DNA: TGTGCCTGGAGTTTAGGCGGACCCGGAACGGGAAAACTGTTTTTT.

J is TRBJ1-1 and V is TRBV6-1; 9 bases map to TRBD1. Germline V gene sequence: CDR1 MNHNS, CDR2 SASEGT. There are 15 residues in the CDR3. The V and J ends lost 3 bases and 3 bases, in that order; junction bases with no gene match: 5. DNA of the CDR3: TGTGCCAGCAGTGACGGACAGGGGCGGGACACTGAAGCTTTCTTT. It codes for CASSDGQGRDTEAFF.

The chain uses TRBV2 and TRBJ2-3; D gene ambiguous. Looked up from germline, CDR1 is SNHLY and CDR2 is FYNNEI. V dropped 8 bases and J dropped 2 bases, with 8 bases sitting between them. CDR3 length equals 12 residues. The CDR3: CASGPYTDTQYF. The CDR3 bases are TGTGCCAGCGGGCCGTACACAGATACGCAGTATTTT.

The chain recombines TRBV30 with TRBJ2-7; D gene uncertain. The CDR3 contains 13 residues. Germline loops: CDR1 GTSNPN, CDR2 SVGIG (reference sequence). V was clipped by 3 bases and J by 6 bases, with 15 bases between them. The CDR3 region is CAWSPGSGPEQYF. Here the CDR3 DNA reads TGTGCCTGGAGCCCAGGTTCGGGCCCCGAGCAGTACTTC.

The V and J genes are TRBV5-1 and TRBJ1-2; D may be TRBD1 (6 bases). CDR1 SGHRS and CDR2 YFSETQ come from the germline V gene. The CDR3 has 17 residues. V gave up 0 bases and J gave up 4 bases, with 19 bases separating them. The CDR3 loop is CASSLDEGDPASYGYTF. Written as DNA, the CDR3 is TGCGCCAGCAGCTTGGATGAGGGGGACCCGGCGAGCTATGGCTACACCTTC.

This clone was counted only a few times. The chain links TRBV7-9 to TRBJ2-7, with a tentative D call TRBD2 (6 bases). V dropped 4 bases and J dropped 1 base, with 8 bases sitting between them. Germline assignment: CDR1 SEHNR and CDR2 FQNEAQ (reference sequence). This CDR3 has 13 amino acids. DNA of the CDR3: TGTGCCAGCAGCTCGGGACTTTCCTACGAGCAGTACTTC. It is translated as CASSSGLSYEQYF. Full variable domain (missing parts from reference TRBV7-9 and TRBJ2-7): DTGVSQNPRHKITKRGQNVTFRCDPISEHNRLYWYRQTLGQGPEFLTYFQNEAQLEKSRLLSDRFSAERPKGSFSTLEIQRTEQGDSAMYLCASSSGLSYEQYFGPGTRLTVT.

As to this clone: At one end, the junction sequence differs from germline, possibly due to a read error. The chain links TRBV28 to TRBJ1-5; D remains ambiguous. CDR1 is MDHEN and CDR2 is SYDVKM in the germline V gene. This CDR3 comprises 11 residues. CDR3 in DNA: TGTGCCAGCAGTTTTAATCGGCCCCAGCATTTT. Translated: CASSFNRPQHF.

The chain joins TRBV7-3 to TRBJ2-7; 11 nucleotides match TRBD2. This CDR3 is 19 amino acids long. Germline assignment: CDR1 SGHTA and CDR2 FQGTGA. J gave up 2 bases and V 2 bases, and 14 bases lay outside the gene matches. The CDR3 DNA reads TGTGCCAGCAGCTTACAAGGACTAGCGGGTGTGAGGGGAGCCTACGAGCAGTACTTC. This encodes CASSLQGLAGVRGAYEQYF. Full variable domain (outside the CDR3, taken from reference TRBV7-3 and TRBJ2-7): GAGVSQTPSNKVTEKGKYVELRCDPISGHTALYWYRQSLGQGPEFLIYFQGTGAADDSGLPNDRFFAVRPEGSVSTLKIQRTERGDSAVYLCASSLQGLAGVRGAYEQYFGPGTRLTVT.

This chain joins TRBV4-1 and TRBJ2-7, with D possibly being TRBD1 (6 bases). The CDR3 length is 13 residues. Germline CDR1 is MGHRA and CDR2 is YSYEKL. Deletions cut 3 bases from V and 3 bases from J, with 9 bases between. CDR3 DNA: TGCGCCAGCAGCCAGCAACAGGGCTACGAGCAGTACTTC. Its protein product is CASSQQQGYEQYF.

The genes are TRBV7-2 and TRBJ2-7; 7 bases match TRBD1. The length of the CDR3 is 15 residues. Germline V gene lookup returns CDR1 SGHTA and CDR2 FQGNSA. V dropped 3 bases and J dropped 3; count of bases not matched to a gene: 8. The CDR3, as DNA: TGTGCCAGCAGCTTCGACCGGGACAGAATCTACGAGCAGTACTTC. Protein sequence: CASSFDRDRIYEQYF.

This clone was detected only once. This rearrangement joins TRBV12-5 to TRBJ2-2, with 7 bases lining up with TRBD1. The V gene's germline CDR1 is LGHNT and CDR2 FRNRAP. The CDR3 is 16 residues long. V lost 4 bases to trimming and J lost 5 bases; unmatched junction nucleotides: 10. CDR3 loop: CASGSEAGTATGELFF. The DNA for the CDR3 is TGTGCTAGTGGTTCCGAGGCCGGGACAGCAACCGGGGAGCTGTTTTTT.

The V and J genes are TRBV30 and TRBJ2-1; D unclear. The V gene's germline CDR1 is GTSNPN and CDR2 SVGIG (reference sequence). The V and J ends lost 0 bases and 13 bases respectively, with 13 bases between them. This CDR3 region has 12 residues. CDR3 coding DNA: TGTGCCTGGAGTGTAGTATTACGGGTACAGTTCTTC. Translation: CAWSVVLRVQFF.

The V gene is TRBV5-5, the J gene TRBJ2-5; D is possibly TRBD2 (6 bases). Trimming removed 0 bases at V and 5 bases at J, with 11 bases between. The CDR3 spans 14 residues. Germline V CDR1 and CDR2: SGHKS, YYEKEE (reference sequence). The chain's CDR3 is CASSLGRDGETQYF. CDR3 DNA: TGTGCCAGCAGCTTGGGGCGGGATGGGGAGACCCAGTACTTC.

In its sample, this clone was seen once. The rearrangement uses TRBV7-9 and TRBJ2-7; D remains ambiguous. Germline V gene data show CDR1 as SEHNR and CDR2 as FQNEAQ (reference sequence). The length of the CDR3 is 14 residues. V was shortened by 5 bases and J by 2 bases, with 13 bases between the two germline ends. Here the CDR3 DNA reads TGTGCCAGCAGCCCCCCGGCCGGAACCTACGAGCAGTACTTC. Translating gives CASSPPAGTYEQYF.

This sequence joins TRBV20-1 and TRBJ2-1; no definite D call. CDR3 size: 11 residues. V was cut by 0 bases and J by 10 bases, with 7 bases left in between. CDR1 DFQATT and CDR2 SNEGSKA come from the germline V gene (reference sequence). In DNA, the CDR3 is TGCAGTGCTAGAGATACGGCAGAGCAGTTCTTC. It is translated as CSARDTAEQFF.

The chain links TRBV2 to TRBJ2-7, with TRBD2 matching over 7 bases. The CDR3 has 13 residues. The germline V gene has CDR1 SNHLY and CDR2 FYNNEI. V lost 7 bases, J lost 6 bases, and 9 bases stayed unmatched. For the CDR3, the DNA is TGTGCCAGCATGAGGGACTACCGCGGCGAGCAGTACTTC. This sequence encodes CASMRDYRGEQYF.

The table lists this clone with a few counts. Here the CDR3 reads CASSFHLSYEQYF. DNA of the CDR3: TGTGCCAGCAGCTTCCACCTGAGCTACGAGCAGTACTTC. The gene calls are TRBV11-2 and TRBJ2-7, with D unresolved. Germline V gives CDR1 SGHAT, CDR2 FQNNGV. There are 13 residues in the CDR3. The V gene lost 3 bases and the J gene lost 3 bases, with 9 bases spanning the gap.

The chain joins TRBV7-2 to TRBJ2-1, with a possible D match to TRBD1 (6 bases). This CDR3 has 14 residues. V lost 2 bases, J lost 6 bases, and 11 bases lay in between. Germline V gene data show CDR1 as SGHTA and CDR2 as FQGNSA. CDR3 sequence: CASSLMPRGNEQFF. Written as DNA, the CDR3 is TGTGCCAGCAGCTTAATGCCCAGGGGCAATGAGCAGTTCTTC.

The chain is built from TRBV6-1 and TRBJ2-1; tentative D call: TRBD2 (6 bases). Germline-derived CDR1 and CDR2 are MNHNS and SASEGT. V was pared by 0 bases and J by 8 bases, with 14 bases between. The CDR3 has 15 residues. The CDR3: CASSEASSGGYEQFF. CDR3 nucleotides: TGTGCCAGCAGTGAAGCCTCGTCTGGAGGGTATGAGCAGTTCTTC.

The table lists this clone with a few counts. The rearrangement links TRBV4-3 to TRBJ2-1; 10 nucleotides align to TRBD2. Germline V gene lookup returns CDR1 LGHNA and CDR2 YSLEER. The CDR3 extends over 17 amino acids. The junction had 5 bases not matched to a gene; V was cut back by 0 bases and J by 3 bases. CDR3 region: CASSQDRTSGLYNEQFF. The CDR3 bases are TGCGCCAGCAGCCAAGATCGGACTAGCGGTCTCTACAATGAGCAGTTCTTC.